The rows below give T cell receptor beta chains drawn from one sample of a study of T cells after yellow fever vaccination. TCRdb redid the calling of the 5' RACE reads with MiXCR, one entry per CDR3 protein. The profile shows 450,000 to 550,000 distinct CDR3 sequences, about a fifth of them singletons. The sequences come from PBMCs, collected 21 days after the first yellow fever vaccination. The receptors were gathered from a man aged 18 to 30 who received the YFV17D yellow fever vaccine. The CDR3 runs from the conserved cysteine through the conserved F or W. The D gene is left open where the match is weak. Size is stated for part of the rows, as once, few or many counts, or as a class when the clone is expanded.

>TRBJ2-3|TRBV4-1|.|.
CASSSRDQGGTDTQYF
TGCGCCAGCAGCTCCAGGGATCAGGGAGGCACAGATACGCAGTATTTT
>TRBJ1-2|TRBV27|few|.
CATKSSTANYGYTF
TGTGCCACGAAATCATCGACAGCTAACTATGGCTACACCTTC
>TRBJ2-1|TRBV11-1|.|TRBD2
CASSLPLRQGLSNEQFF
TGTGCCAGCAGCTTACCGCTACGGCAGGGACTATCCAATGAGCAGTTCTTC
>TRBJ2-5|TRBV7-2|few|TRBD2
CASSRLAGNKETQYF
TGTGCCAGCAGCAGACTAGCGGGCAATAAAGAGACCCAGTACTTC
>TRBJ2-2|TRBV7-2|.|.
CASSFPTTGAGELFF
TGTGCCAGCAGCTTCCCTACGACGGGGGCCGGGGAGCTGTTTTTT
>TRBJ2-3|TRBV5-1|.|.
CASSGQTGRDTDTQYF
TGCGCCAGCAGCGGGCAGACAGGGAGGGATACAGATACGCAGTATTTT
>TRBJ1-1|TRBV15|few|.
CATSPDRTNTEAFF
TGTGCCACCAGCCCGGACAGAACGAACACTGAAGCTTTCTTT
>TRBJ2-2|TRBV4-3|.|TRBD2
CASSPGLAGGPTGELFF
TGCGCCAGCAGCCCGGGACTAGCGGGGGGACCCACCGGGGAGCTGTTTTTT
>TRBJ2-2|TRBV9|few|TRBD2
CASSTRGTSGGTNTGELFF
TGTGCCAGCAGCACACGAGGGACTAGCGGGGGTACCAACACCGGGGAGCTGTTTTTT
>TRBJ1-4|TRBV27|few|TRBD1
CASSLSRQGGEKLFF
TGTGCCAGCAGTTTATCGAGACAGGGAGGCGAAAAACTGTTTTTT
>TRBJ2-6|TRBV6-2/TRBV6-3|.|.
CASRNWKYGTGTPGANVLTF
TGTGCCAGCAGAAATTGGAAATACGGGACTGGCACCCCTGGGGCCAACGTCCTGACTTTC
>TRBJ1-6|TRBV6-2/TRBV6-3|few|TRBD1
CASSYRPGQTNSPLHF
TGTGCCAGCAGTTACCGGCCGGGACAGACAAATTCACCCCTCCACTTT
>TRBJ1-2|TRBV5-6|.|TRBD1
CASSLARRRGRLYGYTF
TGTGCCAGCAGCTTGGCCCGGAGGAGGGGGCGCCTCTATGGCTACACCTTC
>TRBJ2-3|TRBV7-2|.|.
CASSLGKHATSTDTQYF
TGTGCCAGCAGCTTAGGGAAACATGCGACTAGCACAGATACGCAGTATTTT
>TRBJ1-5|TRBV7-9|few|.
CASSAGRNRQPQHF
TGTGCCAGCAGCGCCGGCAGAAATAGGCAGCCCCAGCATTTT
>TRBJ2-5|TRBV7-6|many|.
CASSFRGRETQYF
TGTGCCAGCAGCTTCAGGGGCCGGGAGACCCAGTACTTC
>TRBJ2-3|TRBV6-2/TRBV6-3|few|.
CASSYSRGSQYF
TGTGCCAGCAGTTACTCACGGGGGTCGCAGTATTTT
>TRBJ2-4|TRBV4-2|few|.
CASSQSELAKNIQYF
TGTGCCAGCAGCCAATCGGAGCTAGCCAAAAACATTCAGTACTTC
>TRBJ1-2|TRBV20-1|few|.
CSARWDRTNYGYTF
TGCAGTGCTAGATGGGACCGCACTAACTATGGCTACACCTTC
>TRBJ2-7|TRBV5-1|few|.
CASSHPPPHDYEQYF
TGCGCCAGCAGCCATCCCCCCCCCCACGACTACGAGCAGTACTTC
>TRBJ2-5|TRBV29-1|many|.
CSVDWETQYF
TGCAGCGTTGACTGGGAGACCCAGTACTTC
>TRBJ2-7|TRBV7-2|.|.
CASSTEFQPSYEQYF
TGTGCCAGTAGCACAGAGTTTCAACCCTCCTACGAGCAGTACTTC